The rows below give T cell receptor beta chains drawn from one sample of a study of shared clonotypes between healthy human individuals. Method: immunoSEQ multiplex PCR; TCRdb's copy keeps in-frame clones and lacks some. The sample records about 670,000 clones, about two thirds being singletons. Sequences were obtained from memory CD4+ T cells sorted from blood. The receptors stem from a woman aged 25 to 45 in good health. Each CDR3 is given with its conserved first and last residue. A D gene is named only where the DNA matches it firmly. The size of a clone is reported for some rows only, either as once, few or many, or as a class for expanded clones.

>TRBV7-2|TRBJ1-6|NA|NA
CASSNGQLDNSPLHF
TGTGCCAGCAGCAACGGCCAGCTAGATAATTCACCCCTCCACTTT
>TRBV19|TRBJ1-2|NA|TRBD1
CASIGQGAVGYTF
TGTGCCAGTATCGGACAGGGGGCGGTGGGCTACACCTTC
>TRBV5-1|TRBJ1-5|few|NA
CASSSNPGGPQHF
TGCGCCAGCAGCTCTAATCCGGGTGGGCCCCAGCATTTT
>TRBV7-9|TRBJ1-1|NA|NA
CASSLAVGGEVFF
TGTGCCAGCAGCTTAGCCGTGGGAGGGGAGGTTTTCTTT
>TRBV18|TRBJ2-4|once|NA
CASSPPVRGAKNIQYF
TGTGCCAGCTCACCACCAGTCAGGGGTGCCAAAAACATTCAGTACTTC
>TRBV5-1|TRBJ2-3|NA|TRBD2
CASSLAGPYRGGTDTQYF
TGCGCCAGCAGCTTGGCCGGACCATATCGGGGAGGGACAGATACGCAGTATTTT
>TRBV5-1|TRBJ1-3|NA|TRBD1
CASSSGLSTGAGNTIYF
TGCGCCAGCAGCTCGGGACTGAGCACAGGGGCTGGAAACACCATATATTTT
>TRBV5-1|TRBJ2-1|NA|TRBD2
CASSLVLAGGGNEQFF
TGCGCCAGCAGCTTGGTACTAGCGGGAGGGGGCAATGAGCAGTTCTTC
>TRBV2|TRBJ1-1|NA|NA
CASSRQRNTEAFF
TGTGCCAGCAGTAGACAGCGGAACACTGAAGCTTTCTTT
>TRBV18|TRBJ2-3|NA|TRBD1
CASSPLPFGQGAGDTQYF
TGTGCCAGCTCACCACTCCCCTTTGGACAGGGGGCGGGAGATACGCAGTATTTT
>TRBV6-6|TRBJ1-3|NA|NA
CASSRTFGGSGNTIYF
TGTGCCAGCAGCAGGACGTTCGGGGGCTCTGGAAACACCATATATTTT
>TRBV5-8|TRBJ2-7|NA|NA
CASSGGIPPYEQYF
TGTGCCAGCAGCGGGGGGATACCGCCCTACGAGCAGTACTTC
>TRBV28|TRBJ1-1|NA|NA
CASSSSGTRVPEAFF
TGTGCCAGCAGTTCGTCCGGGACACGGGTCCCTGAAGCTTTCTTT
>TRBV10-3|TRBJ2-7|NA|TRBD1
CAINAEGTGEVYEQYF
TGTGCCATTAATGCCGAGGGGACAGGGGAAGTATACGAGCAGTACTTC
>TRBV9|TRBJ1-4|NA|NA
CASSVGGMDEKLFF
TGTGCCAGCAGCGTAGGGGGGATGGATGAAAAACTGTTTTTT
>TRBV5-1|TRBJ1-1|few|TRBD1
CASSPEEGTVTEAFF
TGCGCCAGCAGCCCCGAGGAGGGGACAGTAACTGAAGCTTTCTTT
>TRBV5-1|TRBJ2-1|NA|NA
CASSWQGYEQFF
TGCGCCAGCAGCTGGCAGGGCTATGAGCAGTTCTTC
>TRBV18|TRBJ1-4|NA|NA
CASSPPPLGEKLFF
TGTGCCAGCTCACCACCACCGCTAGGTGAAAAACTGTTTTTT
>TRBV2|TRBJ1-5|many|NA
CASSALVAENQPQHF
TGTGCCAGCAGTGCGCTGGTCGCGGAAAATCAGCCCCAGCATTTT
>TRBV29-1|TRBJ2-7|NA|TRBD1
CSVLSRGTATSYEQYF
TGCAGCGTTCTTAGTCGAGGGACAGCCACCTCCTACGAGCAGTACTTC
>TRBV28|TRBJ2-1|NA|NA
CASTWRSSSEQFF
TGTGCCAGCACCTGGAGGTCCTCTAGTGAGCAGTTCTTC
>TRBV4-2|TRBJ2-7|NA|TRBD1
CASSQTLGQSSGEQYF
TGTGCCAGCAGCCAGACCCTGGGACAGAGTTCGGGGGAGCAGTACTTC
>TRBV5-1|TRBJ1-4|NA|TRBD1
CASSTGQGDEKLFF
TGCGCCAGCAGCACGGGACAGGGTGATGAAAAACTGTTTTTT
>TRBV9|TRBJ2-5|once|NA
CASSTYRRQETQYF
TGTGCCAGCAGCACCTACAGGCGCCAGGAGACCCAGTACTTC
>TRBV27|TRBJ2-7|NA|NA
CASSSRLGGVGHYEQYF
TGTGCCAGCAGTTCCAGACTTGGAGGAGTGGGACACTACGAGCAGTACTTC
>TRBV5-4|TRBJ1-3|NA|NA
CASSLAGARPGNTIYF
TGTGCCAGCAGCTTGGCTGGGGCCCGGCCTGGAAACACCATATATTTT
>TRBV6-1|TRBJ2-4|NA|TRBD1
CASSEKTGWGENIQYF
TGTGCCAGCAGTGAAAAGACAGGGTGGGGTGAAAACATTCAGTACTTC